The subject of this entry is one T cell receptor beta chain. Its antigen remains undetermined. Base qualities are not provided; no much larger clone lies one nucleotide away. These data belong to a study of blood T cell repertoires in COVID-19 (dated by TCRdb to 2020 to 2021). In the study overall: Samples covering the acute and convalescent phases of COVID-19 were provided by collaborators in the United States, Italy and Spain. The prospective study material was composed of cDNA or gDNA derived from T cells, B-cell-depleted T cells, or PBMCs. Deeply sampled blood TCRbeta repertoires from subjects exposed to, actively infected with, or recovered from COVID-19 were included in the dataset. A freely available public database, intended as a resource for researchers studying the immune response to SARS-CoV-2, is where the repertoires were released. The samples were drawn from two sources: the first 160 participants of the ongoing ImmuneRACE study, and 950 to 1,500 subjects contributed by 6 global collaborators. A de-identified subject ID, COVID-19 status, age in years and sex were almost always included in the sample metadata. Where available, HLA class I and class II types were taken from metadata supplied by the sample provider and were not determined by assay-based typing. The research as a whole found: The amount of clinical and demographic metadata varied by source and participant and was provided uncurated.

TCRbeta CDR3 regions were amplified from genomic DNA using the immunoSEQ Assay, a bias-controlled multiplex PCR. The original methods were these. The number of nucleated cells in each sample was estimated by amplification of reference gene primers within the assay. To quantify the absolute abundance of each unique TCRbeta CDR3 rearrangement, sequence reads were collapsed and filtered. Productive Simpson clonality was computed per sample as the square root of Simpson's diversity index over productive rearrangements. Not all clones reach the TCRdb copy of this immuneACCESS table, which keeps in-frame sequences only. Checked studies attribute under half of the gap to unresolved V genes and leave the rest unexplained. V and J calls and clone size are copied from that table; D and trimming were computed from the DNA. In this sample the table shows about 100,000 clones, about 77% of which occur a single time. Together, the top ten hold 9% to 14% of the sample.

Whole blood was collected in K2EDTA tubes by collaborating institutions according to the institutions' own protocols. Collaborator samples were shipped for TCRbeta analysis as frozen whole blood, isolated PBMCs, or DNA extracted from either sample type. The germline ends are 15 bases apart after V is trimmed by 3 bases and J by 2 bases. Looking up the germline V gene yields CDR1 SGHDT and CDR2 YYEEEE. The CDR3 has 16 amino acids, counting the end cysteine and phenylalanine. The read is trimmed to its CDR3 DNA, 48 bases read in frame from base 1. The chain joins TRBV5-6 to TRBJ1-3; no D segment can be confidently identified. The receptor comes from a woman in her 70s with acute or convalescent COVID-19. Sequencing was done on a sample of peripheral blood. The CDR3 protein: CASSSLAGAAGNTIYF. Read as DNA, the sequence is TGTGCCAGCAGCTCCCTCGCGGGCGCGGCTGGAAACACCATATATTTT.